This entry lists 19 T cell receptor beta chains sequenced from one sample in a study of blood T cell repertoires in COVID-19. Sequencing used immunoSEQ multiplex PCR; TCRdb keeps in-frame clones, though not all of them. The table shows about 300,000 clones, with about four fifths occurring only once. Sequencing was done on a sample of peripheral blood. The source is a woman between 50 and 59 years old who had recovered from COVID-19.

This clone has just a few counts. The V and J genes are TRBV2 and TRBJ1-5; the D gene is possibly TRBD1 (5 bases). V was shortened by 7 bases and J by 5 bases, with 12 bases between the two germline ends. The V gene's germline CDR1 is SNHLY and CDR2 FYNNEI. The CDR3 covers 13 residues. The CDR3 is CASKDTGDQPQHF. Written as DNA, the CDR3 is TGTGCCAGCAAGGACACGGGAGATCAGCCCCAGCATTTT.

This chain uses TRBV9 with TRBJ2-1; D may be TRBD1 (5 bases). V was cut by 5 bases and J by 7 bases, with 19 bases left in between. The CDR3 sequence is 15 residues long. Germline CDR1 reads SGDLS; CDR2 reads YYNGEE. The CDR3 DNA reads as TGTGCCAGCAGTCTGGGGCGCTCTGAGGCGAATGAGCAGTTCTTC. It specifies CASSLGRSEANEQFF.

V usage is TRBV24-1 and J usage is TRBJ1-1; D ambiguous. The CDR3 is 13 amino acids. Trimming pared 6 bases from V and 5 bases from J, leaving 12 bases between. Germline loops: CDR1 KGHDR, CDR2 SFDVKD. CDR3 coding DNA: TGTGCCACCAGTCTGAGGTGGTGGACTGAAGCTTTCTTT. Translated, it gives CATSLRWWTEAFF.

The chain has TRBV11-2 and TRBJ1-1; TRBD1 is a possible D gene (5 bases). Germline CDR1 SGHAT, CDR2 FQNNGV. Deletions cut 0 bases from V and 0 bases from J, with 11 bases between. The CDR3 has 16 residues. The CDR3 protein is CASSLDLDRLNTEAFF. CDR3 DNA sequence: TGTGCCAGCAGCTTAGATCTCGACAGACTGAACACTGAAGCTTTCTTT.

This rearrangement joins TRBV28 to TRBJ2-3; D is ambiguous. V gave up 1 base and J gave up 5 bases, with 4 bases separating them. This CDR3 region has 12 residues. CDR1 is MDHEN, CDR2 SYDVKM, per germline. CDR3 loop: CASSLFQDTQYF. The CDR3 DNA follows: TGTGCCAGCAGTTTATTCCAAGATACGCAGTATTTT.

This clone came up once. Distinct nucleotide sequences in the sample also encode this CDR3. The chain carries TRBV27 and TRBJ2-1; 8 bases map to TRBD2. The length of the CDR3 is 15 residues. CDR1 is MNHEY, CDR2 SMNVEV, per germline (reference sequence). V lost 0 bases and J lost 3; bases outside the gene matches: 1. As DNA, the CDR3 is TGTGCCAGCAGTTTATCAACTAGCGGCTACAATGAGCAGTTCTTC. Translating gives CASSLSTSGYNEQFF.

This sequence joins TRBV7-2 and TRBJ2-3; 12 nucleotides match TRBD2. The CDR3 runs to 16 residues. J was trimmed by 0 bases and V by 6 bases; bases with no gene match: 4. CDR1 SGHTA and CDR2 FQGNSA come from the germline V gene. The CDR3 DNA sequence: TGTGCCAGCAGGGGCGGACTAGCGGGGAGCACAGATACGCAGTATTTT. Its protein product is CASRGGLAGSTDTQYF. Filled out from reference TRBV7-2 and TRBJ2-3, the complete variable domain reads GAGVSQSPSNKVTEKGKDVELRCDPISGHTALYWYRQSLGQGLEFLIYFQGNSAPDKSGLPSDRFSAERTGGSVSTLTIQRTQQEDSAVYLCASRGGLAGSTDTQYFGPGTRLTVL.

About this clone itself: The sample has other DNA sequences that encode this CDR3 too. The chain carries TRBV6-2 or TRBV6-3 and TRBJ2-7, with D unclear. The V end was cut by 1 base, the J end by 4 bases, with 5 bases between. Germline V CDR1 and CDR2: MNHEY, SVGEGT. The CDR3 loop spans 12 amino acids. As DNA, the CDR3 is TGTGCCAGCAGTTACTTAGATTACGAGCAGTACTTC. It is translated as CASSYLDYEQYF.

The V and J genes are TRBV2 and TRBJ1-1; D might be TRBD1 (5 bases). The V end lost 6 bases, the J end lost 2 bases, and 10 bases lay between the germline ends. Germline V CDR1 and CDR2: SNHLY, FYNNEI. This CDR3 is built from 13 residues. The CDR3 loop is CASSLDSNTEAFF. As DNA, the CDR3 is TGTGCCAGCAGCCTTGACAGTAACACTGAAGCTTTCTTT.

This clone was detected ten times or more. The chain employs TRBV15 and TRBJ1-2, with D maybe TRBD1 (5 bases). Germline lookup yields CDR1 LNHNV and CDR2 YYDKDF (reference sequence). The CDR3 is 16 amino acids. Between the trimmed V and J ends, which lost 7 bases and 0 bases, there was a span of 18 bases. The CDR3 loop reads CATKGQGEVPNYGYTF. The DNA for the CDR3 is TGTGCCACCAAGGGCCAGGGCGAGGTTCCTAACTATGGCTACACCTTC.

V is TRBV7-8 and J is TRBJ1-1; D unresolved. From germline, CDR1 is SGHVS and CDR2 FQNEAQ. The CDR3 has 11 amino acids. V was clipped by 9 bases and J by 2 bases, with 7 bases between them. This chain's CDR3 is CASRRNTEAFF. The CDR3 DNA is TGTGCCAGTCGGAGAAACACTGAAGCTTTCTTT.

As to this clone: One junction end disagrees with the germline gene, perhaps due to a read error. The rearrangement uses TRBV7-3 and TRBJ2-2; D ambiguous. The V gene's germline CDR1 is SGHTA and CDR2 FQGTGA. The CDR3 has 19 amino acids. For the CDR3, the DNA is TGTGCCAGCAGCTTAATGACGAGCGCCCCACGTAAGAACGCCGGGGAGCTGTTTTTT. This encodes CASSLMTSAPRKNAGELFF.

This clone was found a few times. V is TRBV6-2 or TRBV6-3 and J is TRBJ2-7, with TRBD1 matching 9 bases. Per germline, CDR1 MNHEY and CDR2 SVGEGT. This CDR3 contains 16 residues. With 2 bases clipped from V and 2 bases from J, the junction kept 7 bases outside the gene matches. In DNA form, the CDR3 reads TGTGCCAGCAGTTACACTAAGGACAGGGGCACCTACGAGCAGTACTTC. Its translation: CASSYTKDRGTYEQYF.

The V gene is TRBV3-1 (or the pseudogene TRBV3-2), the J gene TRBJ1-5; D remains ambiguous. Trimming removed 0 bases from V and 0 bases from J, with 6 bases in between. CDR3 length: 15 amino acids. CDR1 and CDR2 (germline): LGHDT, YNNKEL (reference sequence). The CDR3 nucleotides are TGTGCCAGCAGCCAAGACATCTATAGCAATCAGCCCCAGCATTTT. Translated: CASSQDIYSNQPQHF.

This rearrangement joins TRBV4-3 to TRBJ2-7; perhaps TRBD1 as D (6 bases). This CDR3 comprises 13 residues. CDR1 is LGHNA, CDR2 YSLEER, per germline. Trimming shortened V by 3 bases and J by 7 bases, and 13 bases separated the two germline ends. The CDR3 reads CASSHATGTEQYF. CDR3 bases: TGCGCCAGCAGCCACGCAACAGGGACGGAGCAGTACTTC.

This sequence joins TRBV7-2 and TRBJ2-7, with 8 bases aligning to TRBD2. Germline V gene data show CDR1 as SGHTA and CDR2 as FQGNSA. This CDR3 region has 16 residues. The trim removed 0 bases at V and 2 bases at J, leaving 6 bases unmatched. The CDR3 here is CASSLAGSGVAYEQYF. The CDR3, as DNA: TGTGCCAGCAGCTTAGCGGGTAGCGGGGTTGCCTACGAGCAGTACTTC.

This chain uses TRBV7-6 with TRBJ2-2; 10 bases are shared with TRBD2. The trim removed 2 bases at V and 4 bases at J, leaving 7 bases unmatched. The CDR3 is made up of 17 amino acids. CDR1 and CDR2 from the germline V gene are SGHVS and FNYEAQ. CDR3 protein: CASSLFGASGGTGELFF. The CDR3 region has the DNA TGTGCCAGCAGCTTATTTGGAGCTAGCGGGGGCACCGGGGAGCTGTTTTTT.

The chain has TRBV6-2 or TRBV6-3 and TRBJ1-6; possible D gene TRBD1, 6 bases. The CDR3 length is 13 residues. Germline CDR1 is MNHEY and CDR2 is SVGEGT. The V end lost 5 bases, the J end lost 14 bases, and 16 bases lay between the germline ends. DNA for the CDR3: TGTGCCAGCAGTCACGGACAGCCGAGCTCCCTCCACTTT. Encoded protein: CASSHGQPSSLHF.

CDR3 sequence: CASSITHSNQPQHF. DNA of the CDR3: TGTGCCAGCAGTATAACACATAGCAATCAGCCCCAGCATTTT. The chain joins TRBV27 to TRBJ1-5; no clear D gene. Germline lookup yields CDR1 MNHEY and CDR2 SMNVEV (reference sequence). Trimming removed 5 bases from V and 0 bases from J, with 8 bases in between. The CDR3 extends over 14 amino acids.